This T cell receptor beta chain originates from a study of T cells in Graves' hyperthyroidism and ophthalmopathy. Germline assignment: CDR1 MNHEY and CDR2 SMNVEV (reference sequence). The CDR3 spans 15 residues. Comment on this clonotype: An end of the junction differs from the germline gene, which may be a read error.

Amplified regions were TCR beta CDR3 sequences from RNA transcripts. The primer set for the first-round RT-PCR of the TCR CDR3 was HTBI. TCRdb ran MiXCR on the multiplex PCR reads and lists one entry per CDR3 protein. The table lists approximately 520,000 distinct CDR3 sequences, roughly a quarter of them singletons. Criteria for exclusion of patients were uncontrolled infection, other autoimmune disease, pregnancy or lactation. This clonotype was obtained from a woman between 25 and 40 years old with Graves' ophthalmopathy. The chain links TRBV27 to TRBJ2-5, with 9 positions matching TRBD2. Specimen: blood. In DNA form, the CDR3 reads TGTGCCAGCAGGTTCCGGCGGGGGGGACAAGAGACCAAGTACTTC. Translating it yields CASRFRRGGQETKYF.